Presented here are 9 T cell receptor beta chains from one specimen sequenced in a study of blood T cell repertoires in COVID-19 (dated by TCRdb to the early 2020s). Library generation was performed with the immunoSEQ multiplex PCR assay. TCRdb mirrors the immuneACCESS table, restricted to in-frame sequences. Some clones are absent from its copies; in checked studies, under half trace to an unresolved V gene, and the reason for the others is unknown. Present in this sample are tens of thousands of clones, over 85% of which were seen just once. The ten largest clonotypes hold roughly 2.1% of the sample. Source material: peripheral blood. The origin of the receptors is a man in his fifties or sixties with acute or convalescent COVID-19.

This chain links TRBV3-1 (or the pseudogene TRBV3-2) with TRBJ2-7, with 10 bases aligning to TRBD2. The length of the CDR3 is 15 residues. V was pared by 4 bases and J by 3 bases, with 6 bases of the junction left unmatched. The germline V gene encodes CDR1 LGHDT and CDR2 YNNKEL (reference sequence). The CDR3 sequence is CASSPTSGKYYEQYF. As DNA, the CDR3 is TGTGCCAGCAGCCCAACTAGCGGGAAATACTACGAGCAGTACTTC.

At least ten counts were recorded for this clone. The chain combines TRBV4-3 with TRBJ2-7; a weak D match, TRBD1 (6 bases). Germline values: CDR1 LGHNA, CDR2 YSLEER. V was trimmed by 0 bases and J by 6 bases, leaving 9 bases between them. The CDR3 runs to 13 residues. The CDR3 coding sequence is TGCGCCAGCAGCCAAGAAGGGGGTCCCGAGCAGTACGTC. Protein product: CASSQEGGPEQYV.

Turning to this clone: The DNA is left out, because the CDR3 cannot be placed on it with certainty; the CDR3 is given as TCRdb lists it. The CDR3 reads CASSTSTGWGNTIYF. V usage is TRBV6-5 and J usage is TRBJ1-3; TRBD1 is taken as the D call from the table, unchecked against the DNA. In germline, CDR1 is MNHEY, CDR2 SVGAGI. The CDR3 length equals 15 residues, ends included.

The V and J genes are TRBV4-3 and TRBJ2-1, with 7 bases that match TRBD1. CDR1 and CDR2 (germline): LGHNA, YSLEER. This CDR3 region has 20 residues. V shed 0 bases, J shed 0 bases, and the junction held 14 bases outside the gene matches. The CDR3 DNA sequence: TGCGCCAGCAGCCAAGATCTTACAAACGGACAGGCGAGCTCCTACAATGAGCAGTTCTTC. This codes for CASSQDLTNGQASSYNEQFF.

CDR3 coding DNA: TGTGCCAGCAGCCGGACAGGGGGAAACCACGAGCAGTACGTC. It codes for CASSRTGGNHEQYV. The chain couples TRBV7-2 to TRBJ2-7; TRBD1 aligns across 10 bases. Germline assignment: CDR1 SGHTA and CDR2 FQGNSA. The length of the CDR3 is 14 residues. V trimming: 5 bases; J trimming: 5 bases; junction bases outside the gene matches: 6.

The table lists this clone with a few counts. The rearrangement uses TRBV27 and TRBJ2-2, with 8 bases matching TRBD1. Germline V gene sequence: CDR1 MNHEY, CDR2 SMNVEV (reference sequence). Trimming took 8 bases from V and 4 from J; bases not matched to a gene: 3. This CDR3 has 13 amino acids. The CDR3 here is CASHRGTTGELFF. DNA for the CDR3: TGTGCCAGCCACAGGGGGACCACCGGGGAGCTGTTTTTT.

J is TRBJ2-1 and V is TRBV18; 7 nucleotides line up with TRBD2. CDR1 and CDR2 (germline): KGHSH, LQKENI. The ends lost 2 bases at V and 6 bases at J; junction bases unmatched: 4. The CDR3 has 14 amino acids. This CDR3 reads CASSPTLAANEQFF. In nucleotides, the CDR3 is TGTGCCAGCTCACCAACGCTAGCGGCCAATGAGCAGTTCTTC.

V gene TRBV5-4 combines with J gene TRBJ1-1, with 12 nucleotides matching TRBD1. V was clipped by 4 bases and J by 5 bases; unmatched bases: 9. Germline V gene sequence: CDR1 SGHNT, CDR2 YYREEE (reference sequence). This CDR3 contains 16 residues. The CDR3 sequence: CASSLGQGAKGTEAFF. The CDR3 DNA is TGTGCCAGCAGCCTGGGACAGGGGGCAAAAGGAACTGAAGCTTTCTTT.

This sequence joins TRBV5-8 and TRBJ1-6; no definite D call. Germline CDR1 and CDR2: SGHTS and YDEGEE. Deletions cut 4 bases from V and 8 bases from J, with 19 bases between. The CDR3 runs to 16 residues. CDR3 sequence (DNA): TGTGCCAGCAGCCCCTCTCGGGTCCTGAGGCATTCACCCCTCCACTTT. Amino acid sequence: CASSPSRVLRHSPLHF.